This T cell receptor (beta chain) comes out of a study of T cells in Graves' hyperthyroidism and ophthalmopathy. General study points: Before onset, by a median of approximately 6.2 months, the model predicted ophthalmopathy.

This clonotype was observed a few times. Its specificity is unknown. Amplification targeted TCR beta CDR3 regions from RNA transcripts. First-round RT-PCR with HTBI primers amplified the TCR CDR3 region. TCRdb reprocessed the multiplex PCR reads with MiXCR, giving one entry per CDR3 protein. The sample includes 450,000 to 600,000 distinct CDR3 sequences, 13% to 15% of them seen just once. The CDR3 has 15 amino acids. The germline V gene has CDR1 MGHRA and CDR2 YSYEKL. Trimming at V came to 4 bases and at J to 2 bases, leaving 6 bases not matched to a gene. Sequencing input: blood. The TCR was taken from a woman between 40 and 55 years old with Graves' hyperthyroidism. V is TRBV4-1 and J is TRBJ2-7; 9 bases match TRBD2. The CDR3 is CASSRVAGATYEQYF. Written as DNA, the CDR3 is TGCGCCAGCAGCCGGGTAGCGGGAGCCACCTACGAGCAGTACTTC.